This T cell receptor beta chain was retrieved from a study of blood T cell repertoires in COVID-19. Study information: The United States, Italy and Spain were the sources of the acute and convalescent COVID-19 samples. PBMCs, B-cell-depleted T cells, or T cells provided the cDNA or gDNA that made up the material.

Assay: immunoSEQ multiplex PCR; the TCRdb copy retains only in-frame clones and omits some. There are about 57,000 clones in the sample; about 90% occur only once, and roughly a fifth lies in the top ten. Patients in Seattle were enrolled during active infection, then followed longitudinally. This CDR3 has 14 residues. CDR1 is LNHDA, CDR2 SQIVND, per germline (reference sequence). Trimming stripped 10 bases from V and 0 bases from J, with 15 bases between. This clone was picked up one time. Sequencing used peripheral blood. The rearrangement links TRBV19 to TRBJ1-1, with D uncertain. The receptor comes from a woman over 75 with COVID-19, enrolled during active disease. CDR3 sequence (DNA): TGTGCCACCAGAGCTGACATACTGAACACTGAAGCTTTCTTT. It encodes CATRADILNTEAFF.